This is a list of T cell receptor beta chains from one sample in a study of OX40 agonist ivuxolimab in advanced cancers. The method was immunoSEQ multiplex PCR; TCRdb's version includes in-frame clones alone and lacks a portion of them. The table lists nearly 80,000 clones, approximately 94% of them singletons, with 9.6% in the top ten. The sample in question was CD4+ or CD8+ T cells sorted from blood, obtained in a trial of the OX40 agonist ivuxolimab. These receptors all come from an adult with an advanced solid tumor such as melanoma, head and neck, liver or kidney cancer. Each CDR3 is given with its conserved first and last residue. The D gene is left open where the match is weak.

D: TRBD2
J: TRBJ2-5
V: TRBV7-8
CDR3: CASSWAWGLAGGGQETQYF
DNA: TGTGCCAGCAGCTGGGCGTGGGGACTAGCGGGAGGGGGACAAGAGACCCAGTACTTC

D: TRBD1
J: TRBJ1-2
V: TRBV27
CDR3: CASSWGGGGGYGYTF
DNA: TGTGCCAGCAGTTGGGGAGGGGGCGGAGGCTATGGCTACACCTTC

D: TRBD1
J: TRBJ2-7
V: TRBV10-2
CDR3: CASSETGVTYEQYF
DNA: TGCGCCAGCAGTGAGACAGGGGTAACCTACGAGCAGTACTTC

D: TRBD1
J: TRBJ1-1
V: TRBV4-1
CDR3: CASTNRGLTEAFF
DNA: TGCGCCAGCACAAACAGGGGGCTCACTGAAGCTTTCTTT

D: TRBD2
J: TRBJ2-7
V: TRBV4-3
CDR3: CASSQDRTSGSYEQYF
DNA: TGCGCCAGCAGCCAAGATAGGACTAGCGGCTCGTACGAGCAGTACTTC

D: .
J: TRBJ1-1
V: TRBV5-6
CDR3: CASSPGRGPEAFF
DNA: TGTGCCAGCAGCCCTGGAAGGGGTCCTGAAGCTTTCTTT

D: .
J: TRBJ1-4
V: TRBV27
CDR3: CASSPTDSYEKLFF
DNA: TGTGCCAGCAGTCCGACAGACTCGTATGAAAAACTGTTTTTT

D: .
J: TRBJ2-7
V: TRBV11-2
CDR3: CASSSRDGSEQYF
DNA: TGTGCCAGCAGCTCCCGGGATGGATCCGAGCAGTACTTC

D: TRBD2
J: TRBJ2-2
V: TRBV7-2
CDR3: CASSDRLAAGELFF
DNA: TGTGCCAGCAGCGACCGACTAGCCGCCGGGGAGCTGTTTTTT

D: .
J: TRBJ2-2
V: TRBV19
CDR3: CASLTRDDTGELFF
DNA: TGTGCCAGTCTAACCAGGGACGACACCGGGGAGCTGTTTTTT

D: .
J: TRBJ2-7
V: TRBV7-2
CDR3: CASSPPTGRSYEQYF
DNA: TGTGCCAGCAGCCCCCCTACGGGCCGGTCCTACGAGCAGTACTTC

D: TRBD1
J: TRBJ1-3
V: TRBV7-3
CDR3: CASSFGTGSGNTIYF
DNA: TGTGCCAGCAGCTTTGGGACAGGGTCCGGAAACACCATATATTTT

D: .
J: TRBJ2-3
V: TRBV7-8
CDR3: CASSTRGTDTQYF
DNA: TGTGCCAGCAGCACCCGGGGGACAGATACGCAGTATTTT

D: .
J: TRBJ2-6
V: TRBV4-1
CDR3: CASSQEGGRLSGANVLTF
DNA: TGCGCCAGCAGCCAAGAGGGGGGGCGTCTCTCTGGGGCCAACGTCCTGACTTTC

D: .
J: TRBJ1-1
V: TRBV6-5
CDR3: CASTGLDRAEAFF
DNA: TGTGCCAGCACGGGACTCGACCGAGCTGAAGCTTTCTTT

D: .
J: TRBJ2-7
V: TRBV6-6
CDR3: CASSYSSGDSLEQYF
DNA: TGTGCCAGCAGTTACTCGTCGGGGGACTCCCTCGAGCAGTACTTC

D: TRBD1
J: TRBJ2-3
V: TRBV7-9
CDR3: CASSLTDRGAGDTQYF
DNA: TGTGCCAGCAGCTTAACGGACAGGGGGGCGGGAGATACGCAGTATTTT